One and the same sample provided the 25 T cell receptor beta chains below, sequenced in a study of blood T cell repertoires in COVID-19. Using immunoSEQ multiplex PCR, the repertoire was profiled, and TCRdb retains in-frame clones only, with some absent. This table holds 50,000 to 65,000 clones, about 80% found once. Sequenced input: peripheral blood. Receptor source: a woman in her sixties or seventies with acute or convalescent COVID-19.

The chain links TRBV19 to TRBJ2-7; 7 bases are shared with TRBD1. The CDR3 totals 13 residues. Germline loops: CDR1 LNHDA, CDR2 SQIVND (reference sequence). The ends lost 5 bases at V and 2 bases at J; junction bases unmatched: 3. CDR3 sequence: CASSPGGTYEQYF. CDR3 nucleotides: TGTGCCAGTAGTCCAGGGGGTACCTACGAGCAGTACTTC.

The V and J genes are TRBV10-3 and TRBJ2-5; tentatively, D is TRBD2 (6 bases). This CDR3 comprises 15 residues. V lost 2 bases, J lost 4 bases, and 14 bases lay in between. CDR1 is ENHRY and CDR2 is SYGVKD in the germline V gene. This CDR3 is CAISETGLRPETQYF. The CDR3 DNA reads TGTGCCATCAGTGAGACGGGACTCCGGCCAGAGACCCAGTACTTC.

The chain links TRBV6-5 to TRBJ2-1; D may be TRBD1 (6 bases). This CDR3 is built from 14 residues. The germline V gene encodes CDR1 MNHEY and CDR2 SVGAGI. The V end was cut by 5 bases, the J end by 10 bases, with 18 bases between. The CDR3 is CASSPSGPRGEQFF. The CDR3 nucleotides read TGTGCCAGCAGTCCATCCGGGCCCAGGGGAGAGCAGTTCTTC.

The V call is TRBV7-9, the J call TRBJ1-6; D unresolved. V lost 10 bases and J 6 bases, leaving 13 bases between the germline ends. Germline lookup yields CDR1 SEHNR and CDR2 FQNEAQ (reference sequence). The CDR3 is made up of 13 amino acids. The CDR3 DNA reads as TGTGCCACCCACTCCACGCCTAATTCACCCCTCCACTTT. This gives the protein CATHSTPNSPLHF.

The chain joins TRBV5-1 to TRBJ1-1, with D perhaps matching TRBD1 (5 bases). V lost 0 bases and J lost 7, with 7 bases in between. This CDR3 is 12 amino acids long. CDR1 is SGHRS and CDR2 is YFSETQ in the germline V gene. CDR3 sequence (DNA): TGCGCCAGCAGCTTGGGGGACTTTGAAGCTTTCTTT. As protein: CASSLGDFEAFF. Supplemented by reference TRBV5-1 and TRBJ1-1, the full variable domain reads KAGVTQTPRYLIKTRGQQVTLSCSPISGHRSVSWYQQTPGQGLQFLFEYFSETQRNKGNFPGRFSGRQFSNSRSEMNVSTLELGDSALYLCASSLGDFEAFFGQGTRLTVV.

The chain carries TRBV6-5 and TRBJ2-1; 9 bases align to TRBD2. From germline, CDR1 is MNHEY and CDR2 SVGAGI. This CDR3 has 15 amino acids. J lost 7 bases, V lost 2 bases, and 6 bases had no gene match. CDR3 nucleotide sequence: TGTGCCAGCAGTTACCGAGCGGGGGGCCCTAATGAGCAGTTCTTC. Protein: CASSYRAGGPNEQFF.

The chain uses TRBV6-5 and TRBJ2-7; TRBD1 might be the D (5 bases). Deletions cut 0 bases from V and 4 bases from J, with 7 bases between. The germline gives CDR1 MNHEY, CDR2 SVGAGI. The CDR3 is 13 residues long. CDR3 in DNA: TGTGCCAGCAGTTACTCCAGGGCGTACGAGCAGTACTTC. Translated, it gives CASSYSRAYEQYF.

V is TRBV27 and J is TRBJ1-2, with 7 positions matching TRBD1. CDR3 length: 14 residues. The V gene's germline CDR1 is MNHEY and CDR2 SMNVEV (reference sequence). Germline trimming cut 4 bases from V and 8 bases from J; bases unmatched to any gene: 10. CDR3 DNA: TGTGCCAGCAGTTCAAATGACAGGGCGGGAGGCTACACCTTC. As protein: CASSSNDRAGGYTF.

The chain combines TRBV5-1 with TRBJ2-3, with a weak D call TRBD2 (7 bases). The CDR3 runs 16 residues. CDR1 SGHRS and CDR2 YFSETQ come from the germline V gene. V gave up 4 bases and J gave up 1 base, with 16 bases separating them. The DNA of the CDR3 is TGCGCCAGCAGCATCCCGGGGGCGGGGGGCACAGATACGCAGTATTTT. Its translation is CASSIPGAGGTDTQYF.

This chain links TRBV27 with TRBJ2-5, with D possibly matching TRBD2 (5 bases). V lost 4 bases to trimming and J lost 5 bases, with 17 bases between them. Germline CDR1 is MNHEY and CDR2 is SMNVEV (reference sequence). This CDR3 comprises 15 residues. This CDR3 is CASSYGVEGGETQYF. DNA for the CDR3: TGTGCCAGCAGTTATGGGGTGGAAGGCGGGGAGACCCAGTACTTC.

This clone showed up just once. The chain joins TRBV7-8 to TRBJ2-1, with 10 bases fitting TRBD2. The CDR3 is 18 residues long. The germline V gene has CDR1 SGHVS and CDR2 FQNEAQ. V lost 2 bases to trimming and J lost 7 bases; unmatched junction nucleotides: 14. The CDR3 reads CASSLPRRLAGLRNEQFF. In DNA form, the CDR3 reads TGTGCCAGCAGCTTACCCCGGCGACTAGCGGGTCTCAGGAATGAGCAGTTCTTC.

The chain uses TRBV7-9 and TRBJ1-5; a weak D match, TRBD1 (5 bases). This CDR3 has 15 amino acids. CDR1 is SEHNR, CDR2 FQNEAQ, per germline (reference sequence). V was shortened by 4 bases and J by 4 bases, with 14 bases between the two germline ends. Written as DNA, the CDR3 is TGTGCCAGCAGCTCGGATGGCCAGGGAAATCAGCCCCAGCATTTT. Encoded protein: CASSSDGQGNQPQHF.

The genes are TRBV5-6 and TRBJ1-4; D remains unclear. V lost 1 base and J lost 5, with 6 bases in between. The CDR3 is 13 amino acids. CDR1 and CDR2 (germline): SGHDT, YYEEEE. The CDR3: CASSLTVNEKLFF. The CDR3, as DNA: TGTGCCAGCAGCTTGACAGTAAATGAAAAACTGTTTTTT.

The CDR3, as DNA: TGTGCCAGCAGCCAAGCAATGGGGAGTAGGGAGACCCAGTACTTC. Translating gives CASSQAMGSRETQYF. The chain combines TRBV3-1 (or the pseudogene TRBV3-2) with TRBJ2-5, with D tentatively TRBD2 (5 bases). Germline-derived CDR1 and CDR2 are LGHDT and YNNKEL (reference sequence). The CDR3 runs to 15 residues. Trimming pared 1 base from V and 5 bases from J, leaving 14 bases between.

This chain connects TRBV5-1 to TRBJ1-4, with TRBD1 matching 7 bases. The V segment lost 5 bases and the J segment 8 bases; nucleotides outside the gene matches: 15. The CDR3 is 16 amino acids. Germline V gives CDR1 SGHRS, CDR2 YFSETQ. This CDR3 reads CASSRITTGEVEKLFF. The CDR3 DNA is TGCGCCAGCAGTCGAATCACCACAGGGGAGGTCGAAAAACTGTTTTTT.

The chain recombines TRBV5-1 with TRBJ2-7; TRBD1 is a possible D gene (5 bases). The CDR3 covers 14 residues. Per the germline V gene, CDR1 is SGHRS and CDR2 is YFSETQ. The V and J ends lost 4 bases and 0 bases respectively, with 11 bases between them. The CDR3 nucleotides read TGCGCCAGCAGCACCTTACAGGCCTCCTACGAGCAGTACTTC. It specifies CASSTLQASYEQYF.

The CDR3 here is CASSLYVNIQYF. Here the CDR3 DNA reads TGTGCCAGCAGCTTATATGTAAACATTCAGTACTTC. V gene TRBV11-2 combines with J gene TRBJ2-4; no clear D. CDR3 length: 12 amino acids. V lost 2 bases to trimming and J lost 6 bases, with 5 bases between them. Looked up from germline, CDR1 is SGHAT and CDR2 is FQNNGV.

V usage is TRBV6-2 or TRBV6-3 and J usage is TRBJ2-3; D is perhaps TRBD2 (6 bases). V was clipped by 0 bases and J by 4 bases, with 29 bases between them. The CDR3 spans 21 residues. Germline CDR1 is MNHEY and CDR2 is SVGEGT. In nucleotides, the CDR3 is TGTGCCAGCAGTTACTCAAGGCCAAGGTCCATTCCCAACGCGGGGCCAGATACGCAGTATTTT. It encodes CASSYSRPRSIPNAGPDTQYF.

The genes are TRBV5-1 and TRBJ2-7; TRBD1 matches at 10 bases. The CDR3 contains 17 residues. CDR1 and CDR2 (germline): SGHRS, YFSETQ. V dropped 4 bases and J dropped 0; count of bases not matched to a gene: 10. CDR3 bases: TGCGCCAGCAGCCCCGGGACAGGGGCCCTACTCTCCTACGAGCAGTACTTC. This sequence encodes CASSPGTGALLSYEQYF.

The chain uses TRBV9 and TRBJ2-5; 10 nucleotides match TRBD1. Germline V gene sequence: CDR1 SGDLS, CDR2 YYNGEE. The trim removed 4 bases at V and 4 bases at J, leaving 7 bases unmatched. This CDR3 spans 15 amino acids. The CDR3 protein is CASSPETGGPETQYF. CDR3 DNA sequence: TGTGCCAGCAGCCCAGAGACAGGGGGCCCAGAGACCCAGTACTTC.

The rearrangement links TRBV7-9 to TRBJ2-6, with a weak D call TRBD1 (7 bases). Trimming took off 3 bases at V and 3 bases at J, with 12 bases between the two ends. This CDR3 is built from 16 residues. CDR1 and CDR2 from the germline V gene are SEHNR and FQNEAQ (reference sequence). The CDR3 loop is CASSLAQGGGANVLTF. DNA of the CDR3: TGTGCCAGCAGCTTGGCTCAGGGGGGTGGGGCCAACGTCCTGACTTTC.

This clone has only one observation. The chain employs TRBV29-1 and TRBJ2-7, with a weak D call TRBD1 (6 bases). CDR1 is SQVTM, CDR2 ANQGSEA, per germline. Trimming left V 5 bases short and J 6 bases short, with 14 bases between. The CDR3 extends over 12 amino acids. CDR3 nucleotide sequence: TGCAGCGTTAAATTTCTAGGGGGCGAGCAGTACTTC. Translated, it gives CSVKFLGGEQYF.

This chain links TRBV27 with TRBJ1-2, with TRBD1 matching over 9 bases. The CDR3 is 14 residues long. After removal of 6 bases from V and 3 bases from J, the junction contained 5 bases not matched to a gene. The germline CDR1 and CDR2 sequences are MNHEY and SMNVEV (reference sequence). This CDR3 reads CASSTGGAHYGYTF. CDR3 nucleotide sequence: TGTGCCAGCAGCACAGGGGGCGCGCACTATGGCTACACCTTC.

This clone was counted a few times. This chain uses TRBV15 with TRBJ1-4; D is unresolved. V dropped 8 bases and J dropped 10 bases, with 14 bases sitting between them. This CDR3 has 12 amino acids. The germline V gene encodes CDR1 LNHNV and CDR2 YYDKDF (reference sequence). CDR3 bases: TGTGCCACCGCCAAGGACCGGGGAAAACTGTTTTTT. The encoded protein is CATAKDRGKLFF.

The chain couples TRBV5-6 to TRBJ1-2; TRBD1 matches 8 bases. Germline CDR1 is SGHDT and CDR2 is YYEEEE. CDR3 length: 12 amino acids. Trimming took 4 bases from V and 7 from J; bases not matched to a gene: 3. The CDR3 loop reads CASSEDRAGYTF. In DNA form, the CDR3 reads TGTGCCAGCAGCGAGGACAGGGCTGGCTACACCTTC.